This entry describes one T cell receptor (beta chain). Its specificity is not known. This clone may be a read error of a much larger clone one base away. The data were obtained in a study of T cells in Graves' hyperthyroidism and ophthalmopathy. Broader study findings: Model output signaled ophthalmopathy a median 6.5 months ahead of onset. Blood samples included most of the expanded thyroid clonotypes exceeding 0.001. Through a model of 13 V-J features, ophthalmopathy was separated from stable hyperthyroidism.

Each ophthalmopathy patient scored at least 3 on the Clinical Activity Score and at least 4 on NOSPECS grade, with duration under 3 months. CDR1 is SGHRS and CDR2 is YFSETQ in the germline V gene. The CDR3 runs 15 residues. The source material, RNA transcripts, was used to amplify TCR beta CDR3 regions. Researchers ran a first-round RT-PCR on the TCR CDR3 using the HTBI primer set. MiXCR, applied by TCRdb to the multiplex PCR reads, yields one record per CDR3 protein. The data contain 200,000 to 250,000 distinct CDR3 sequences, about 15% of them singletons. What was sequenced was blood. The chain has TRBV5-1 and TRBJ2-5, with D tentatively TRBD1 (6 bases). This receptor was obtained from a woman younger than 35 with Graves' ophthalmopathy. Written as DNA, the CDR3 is TGTGCCAGCGGCGTAGGGGGAATTGGCGGAGAGACCCAGTACTTC. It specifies CASGVGGIGGETQYF.